The rows below give T cell receptor beta chains drawn from one sample of a study of shared clonotypes between healthy human individuals. TCRdb keeps only in-frame clones here, not all; method: immunoSEQ multiplex PCR. This repertoire shows millions of clones, around 94% found once; its top ten account for about 0.13%. The material sequenced was naive CD4+ T cells sorted from blood. The receptors were gathered from a young man in good health. Both conserved end residues are part of each CDR3. The D gene is left open where the match is weak. Only some rows state a clone size, as once, few, many or a class for expanded clones.

>TRBD2|TRBJ2-5|-|TRBV7-2
CASSLVLAGGLRETQYF
TGTGCCAGCAGCTTAGTACTAGCGGGGGGCCTGAGGGAGACCCAGTACTTC
>TRBD2|TRBJ2-5|-|TRBV5-4
CASSRGTSGHQETQYF
TGTGCCAGCAGCCGCGGGACTAGCGGGCACCAAGAGACCCAGTACTTC
>TRBD1|TRBJ2-7|-|TRBV2
CASGTGGRNEQYF
TGTGCCAGCGGAACAGGGGGCCGAAACGAGCAGTACTTC
>-|TRBJ2-1|-|TRBV7-9
CASSLIQSYNEQFF
TGTGCCAGCAGCTTGATACAATCCTACAATGAGCAGTTCTTC
>TRBD1|TRBJ1-4|-|TRBV6-1
CASSARGTDNEKLFF
TGTGCCAGCAGCGCACGAGGGACAGATAATGAAAAACTGTTTTTT
>-|TRBJ1-2|-|TRBV2
CASSGLTTDYGYTF
TGTGCCAGCAGCGGACTGACGACAGACTATGGCTACACCTTC
>-|TRBJ2-7|-|TRBV6-6
CASSYWSISYEQYF
TGTGCCAGCAGTTACTGGTCTATCTCCTACGAGCAGTACTTC
>-|TRBJ2-7|-|TRBV11-2
CASSLVGASFYEQYF
TGTGCCAGCAGCTTAGTAGGCGCCAGCTTCTACGAGCAGTACTTC
>TRBD1|TRBJ2-7|-|TRBV15
CATSRDTGQGTSYEQYF
TGTGCCACCAGCAGAGATACGGGACAGGGGACCTCCTACGAGCAGTACTTC
>TRBD2|TRBJ2-5|-|TRBV28
CASSGEGIRETQYF
TGTGCCAGCAGTGGGGAGGGAATTAGGGAGACCCAGTACTTC
>-|TRBJ2-7|-|TRBV11-1
CASSLALKGIREQYF
TGTGCCAGCAGCTTAGCGTTGAAGGGGATTCGCGAGCAGTACTTC
>-|TRBJ2-6|-|TRBV7-3
CASSLTNGGHSSGANVLTF
TGTGCCAGCAGCTTAACAAATGGTGGGCACAGCTCTGGGGCCAACGTCCTGACTTTC
>-|TRBJ2-3|once|TRBV5-1
CASSGGTRTDTQYF
TGCGCCAGCAGCGGGGGGACGCGCACAGATACGCAGTATTTT
>-|TRBJ2-3|once|TRBV14
CASSPGLYPTTDTQYF
TGTGCCAGCAGCCCAGGACTATACCCGACCACAGATACGCAGTATTTT
>-|TRBJ1-2|-|TRBV6-1
CASSELAGRGYGYTF
TGTGCCAGCAGTGAATTGGCAGGCCGGGGCTATGGCTACACCTTC
>TRBD2|TRBJ2-3|-|TRBV7-9
CASSLFSGAGDTQYF
TGTGCCAGCAGCTTATTCAGCGGGGCCGGGGATACGCAGTATTTT
>TRBD2|TRBJ2-3|-|TRBV9
CASSFEAGGSTDTQYF
TGTGCCAGCAGCTTCGAAGCGGGGGGGTCCACAGATACGCAGTATTTT
>-|TRBJ1-2|-|TRBV27
CASTSGAGGYTF
TGTGCCAGCACCTCCGGTGCGGGAGGCTACACCTTC
>-|TRBJ2-5|-|TRBV7-9
CASSPQVRETQYF
TGTGCCAGCAGCCCCCAGGTTAGGGAGACCCAGTACTTC
>-|TRBJ2-5|-|TRBV7-9
CASSISGLLQETQYF
TGTGCCAGCAGCATATCGGGACTCCTTCAAGAGACCCAGTACTTC
>-|TRBJ1-1|-|TRBV7-2
CASSDGYNTEAFF
TGTGCCAGCAGCGACGGATACAACACTGAAGCTTTCTTT
>-|TRBJ1-2|-|TRBV5-4
CASSLEGRTHGYGYTF
TGTGCCAGCAGCTTGGAGGGCAGGACACATGGCTATGGCTACACCTTC
>TRBD1|TRBJ2-1|-|TRBV19
CASSTLTGTVHNEQFF
TGTGCCAGTAGTACCCTTACCGGGACAGTACACAATGAGCAGTTCTTC
>-|TRBJ1-1|-|TRBV7-9
CASSLGGLGQFAEAFF
TGTGCCAGCAGCTTAGGAGGCTTAGGGCAGTTCGCTGAAGCTTTCTTT
>-|TRBJ1-1|-|TRBV6-5
CASSYSAGARYTEAFF
TGTGCCAGCAGTTACTCAGCGGGGGCTAGGTACACTGAAGCTTTCTTT
>-|TRBJ2-7|-|TRBV28
CASTDGTGSYEQYF
TGTGCCAGCACCGACGGGACGGGCTCCTACGAGCAGTACTTC
>TRBD1|TRBJ2-2|-|TRBV7-2
CASSLVPGQYYTGELFF
TGTGCCAGCAGCTTAGTCCCGGGACAGTACTACACCGGGGAGCTGTTTTTT
>TRBD1|TRBJ2-1|-|TRBV28
CASSFEGQGRNEQFF
TGTGCCAGCAGTTTCGAGGGACAGGGACGGAATGAGCAGTTCTTC
>-|TRBJ2-1|-|TRBV7-3
CASSLRQGVEQFF
TGTGCCAGCAGCTTACGGCAGGGAGTTGAGCAGTTCTTC
>TRBD2|TRBJ2-5|-|TRBV7-7
CATQAGGQGTQYF
TGTGCTACTCAAGCGGGGGGCCAAGGGACCCAGTACTTC
>TRBD2|TRBJ2-7|-|TRBV7-3
CASSSSSGGSYEQYF
TGTGCCAGCAGCTCGTCTAGCGGGGGCTCCTACGAGCAGTACTTC
>TRBD2|TRBJ2-3|-|TRBV25-1
CASSDRGGADTQYF
TGTGCCAGCAGTGATCGGGGGGGGGCAGATACGCAGTATTTT
>-|TRBJ1-4|-|TRBV18
CASSYSTGPNEKLFF
TGTGCCAGCTCCTACTCGACAGGACCCAATGAAAAACTGTTTTTT
>-|TRBJ2-1|-|TRBV25-1
CASTDSHNEQFF
TGTGCCAGCACGGACAGTCACAATGAGCAGTTCTTC
>TRBD2|TRBJ2-7|-|TRBV2
CASRGLAGVGEQYF
TGTGCCAGCAGAGGGCTAGCGGGAGTAGGAGAGCAGTACTTC
>-|TRBJ2-3|-|TRBV5-1
CASSSEGDRYTDTQYF
TGCGCCAGCAGCTCGGAAGGGGATCGTTATACAGATACGCAGTATTTT
>TRBD1|TRBJ2-7|-|TRBV13
CASSEWDRGLYEQYF
TGTGCCAGCAGCGAGTGGGACAGGGGTCTCTACGAGCAGTACTTC
>-|TRBJ1-2|-|TRBV5-1
CASSFDTDGYTF
TGCGCCAGCAGCTTTGACACGGATGGCTACACCTTC
>-|TRBJ2-5|-|TRBV6-5
CASSYSDTQETQYF
TGTGCCAGCAGTTACTCGGACACCCAAGAGACCCAGTACTTC
>-|TRBJ1-6|-|TRBV6-5
CASTRTVGGGSPLHF
TGTGCCAGCACCAGGACGGTGGGCGGGGGTTCACCCCTCCACTTT
>TRBD2|TRBJ2-5|-|TRBV11-1
CASSDGTSGGLETQYF
TGTGCCAGCAGCGACGGGACTAGCGGGGGACTGGAGACCCAGTACTTC
>-|TRBJ1-1|-|TRBV12-5
CASGLVSAGLVTEAFF
TGTGCTAGTGGTTTGGTTAGCGCGGGTTTGGTAACTGAAGCTTTCTTT
>-|TRBJ2-1|-|TRBV6-1
CASSDYIEQFF
TGTGCCAGCAGTGATTATATAGAGCAGTTCTTC
>-|TRBJ2-7|-|TRBV6-5
CASSYSNPGTSYEQYF
TGTGCCAGCAGTTACTCGAATCCGGGGACCTCCTACGAGCAGTACTTC
>TRBD1|TRBJ2-5|once|TRBV2
CASSEARQGLGETQYF
TGTGCCAGCAGTGAAGCACGACAGGGCCTTGGGGAGACCCAGTACTTC
>-|TRBJ1-1|-|TRBV7-8
CASSLGEKAEAFF
TGTGCCAGCAGCTTAGGTGAGAAGGCTGAAGCTTTCTTT
>-|TRBJ1-4|few|TRBV20-1
CSALTEKLFF
TGCAGTGCCCTGACCGAAAAACTGTTTTTT
>-|TRBJ1-4|-|TRBV7-9
CASSLITATNEKLFF
TGTGCCAGCAGCTTAATCACAGCAACTAATGAAAAACTGTTTTTT
>-|TRBJ2-7|once|TRBV11-3
CASSLELGGPSYEQYF
TGTGCCAGCAGCTTAGAGTTGGGGGGCCCGTCCTACGAGCAGTACTTC
>TRBD2|TRBJ2-4|-|TRBV10-2
CASSQTPGLAGIKNIQYF
TGCGCCAGCAGCCAAACCCCGGGACTAGCGGGTATCAAAAACATTCAGTACTTC
>TRBD1|TRBJ1-5|-|TRBV6-5
CASSRTGASNQPQHF
TGTGCCAGCAGCCGGACAGGGGCCAGCAATCAGCCCCAGCATTTT
>TRBD2|TRBJ2-2|-|TRBV30
CAWSAAGAGTGELFF
TGTGCCTGGAGTGCAGCGGGAGCGGGCACCGGGGAGCTGTTTTTT
>TRBD2|TRBJ2-7|once|TRBV6-5
CASSQLAGPTYEQYF
TGTGCCAGCAGTCAGCTAGCGGGGCCTACCTACGAGCAGTACTTC
>-|TRBJ1-5|-|TRBV10-3
CAISESGTSNQPQHF
TGTGCCATCAGTGAGTCGGGGACAAGCAATCAGCCCCAGCATTTT
>-|TRBJ2-5|-|TRBV5-4
CASSRGSGVPSYQETQYF
TGTGCCAGCAGCCGGGGCTCAGGGGTCCCAAGCTACCAAGAGACCCAGTACTTC